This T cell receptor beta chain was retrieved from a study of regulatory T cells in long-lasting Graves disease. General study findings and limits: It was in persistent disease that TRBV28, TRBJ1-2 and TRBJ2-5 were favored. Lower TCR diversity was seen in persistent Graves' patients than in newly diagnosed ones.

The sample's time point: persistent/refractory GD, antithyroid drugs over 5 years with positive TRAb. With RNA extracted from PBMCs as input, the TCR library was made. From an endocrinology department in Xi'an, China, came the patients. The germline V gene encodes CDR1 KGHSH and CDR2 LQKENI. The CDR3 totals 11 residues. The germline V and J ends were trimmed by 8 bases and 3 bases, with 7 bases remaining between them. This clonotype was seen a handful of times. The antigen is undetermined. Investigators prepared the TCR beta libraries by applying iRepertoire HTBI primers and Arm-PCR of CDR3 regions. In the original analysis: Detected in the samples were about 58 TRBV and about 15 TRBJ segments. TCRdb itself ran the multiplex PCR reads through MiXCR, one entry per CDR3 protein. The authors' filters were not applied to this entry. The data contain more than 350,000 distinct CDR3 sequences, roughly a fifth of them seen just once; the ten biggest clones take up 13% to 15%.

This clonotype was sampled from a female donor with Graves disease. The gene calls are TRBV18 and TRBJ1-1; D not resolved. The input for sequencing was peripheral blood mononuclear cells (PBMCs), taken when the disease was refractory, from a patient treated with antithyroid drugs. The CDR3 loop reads CASIRYTEAFF. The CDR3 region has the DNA TGTGCCAGCATCAGGTACACTGAAGCTTTCTTT.